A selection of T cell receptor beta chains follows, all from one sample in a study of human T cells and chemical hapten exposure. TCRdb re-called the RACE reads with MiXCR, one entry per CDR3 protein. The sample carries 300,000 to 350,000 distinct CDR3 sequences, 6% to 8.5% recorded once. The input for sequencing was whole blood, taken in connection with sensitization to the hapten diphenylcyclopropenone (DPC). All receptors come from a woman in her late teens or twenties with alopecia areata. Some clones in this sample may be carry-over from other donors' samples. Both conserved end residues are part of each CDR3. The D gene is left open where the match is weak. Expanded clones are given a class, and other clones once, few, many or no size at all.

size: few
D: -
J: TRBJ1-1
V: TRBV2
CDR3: CASRGGAPEAFF
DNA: TGTGCCAGCAGGGGGGGAGCCCCTGAAGCTTTCTTT

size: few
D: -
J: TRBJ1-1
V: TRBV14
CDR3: CASSQVQEGKAFF
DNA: TGTGCCAGCAGCCAAGTTCAGGAAGGGAAAGCTTTCTTT

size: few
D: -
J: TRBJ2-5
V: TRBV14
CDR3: CASSQVTRRETQYF
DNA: TGTGCCAGCAGCCAAGTGACTAGACGAGAGACCCAGTACTTC

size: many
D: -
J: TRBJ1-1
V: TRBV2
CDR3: CASSESLSGAFF
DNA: TGTGCCAGCAGTGAAAGTCTAAGTGGAGCTTTCTTT

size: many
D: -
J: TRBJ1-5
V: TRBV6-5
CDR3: CASSSSGGSNQPQHF
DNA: -

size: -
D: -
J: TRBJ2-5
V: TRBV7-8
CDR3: CASSRDSLGTQYF
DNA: TGTGCCAGCAGCAGGGACTCTTTGGGGACCCAGTACTTC

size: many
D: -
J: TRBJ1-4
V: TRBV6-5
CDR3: CASSLRRNEKLFF
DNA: TGTGCCAGCAGTCTTAGACGAAATGAAAAACTGTTTTTT

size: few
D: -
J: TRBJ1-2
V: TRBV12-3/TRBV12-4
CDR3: CASSWTNGYTF
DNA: TGTGCCAGCAGTTGGACGAATGGCTACACCTTC

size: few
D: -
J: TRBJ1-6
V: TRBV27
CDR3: CASSLRPTNSSPLHF
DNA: TGTGCCAGCAGTTTACGGCCCACCAACAGTTCACCCCTCCACTTT

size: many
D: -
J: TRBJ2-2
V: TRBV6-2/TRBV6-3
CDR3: CASSYSEREGEAINTGELFF
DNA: TGTGCCAGCAGTTACTCAGAGAGGGAAGGGGAGGCGATAAACACCGGGGAGCTGTTTTTT

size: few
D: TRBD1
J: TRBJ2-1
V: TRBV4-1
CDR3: CASSSGTGRGNNEQFF
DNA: TGCGCCAGCAGCTCCGGGACAGGGAGAGGTAACAATGAGCAGTTCTTC

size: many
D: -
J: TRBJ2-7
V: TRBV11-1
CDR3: CASSSRVRDGPYEQYF
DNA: TGTGCCAGCAGCTCGCGAGTTCGGGACGGACCCTACGAGCAGTACTTC

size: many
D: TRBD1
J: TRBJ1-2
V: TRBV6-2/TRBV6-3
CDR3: CASSSADRANGYTF
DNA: TGTGCCAGCAGCTCCGCCGACAGGGCGAATGGCTACACCTTC

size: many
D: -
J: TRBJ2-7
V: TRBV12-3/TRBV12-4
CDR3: CASSPETGAYEQYF
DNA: TGTGCCAGCAGTCCAGAAACCGGGGCCTACGAGCAGTACTTC

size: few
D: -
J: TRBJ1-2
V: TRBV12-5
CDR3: CASGLVAQGIPFYGYTF
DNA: TGTGCTAGTGGTTTGGTAGCTCAGGGGATCCCTTTCTATGGCTACACCTTC

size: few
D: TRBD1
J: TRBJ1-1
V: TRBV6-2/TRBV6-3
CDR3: CASRGGQGGPEAFF
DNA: TGTGCCAGCAGGGGGGGACAGGGGGGCCCTGAAGCTTTCTTT

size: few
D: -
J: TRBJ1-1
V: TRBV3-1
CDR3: CASSLSRRDTEAFF
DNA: TGTGCCAGCAGCCTCAGCCGCCGGGACACTGAAGCTTTCTTT

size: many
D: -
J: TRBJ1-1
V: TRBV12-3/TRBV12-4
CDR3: CASSFGQVNTEAFF
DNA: TGTGCCAGCAGTTTTGGGCAGGTTAACACTGAAGCTTTCTTT

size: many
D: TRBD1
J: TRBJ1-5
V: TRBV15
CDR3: CATRRYQGEDQPQHF
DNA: TGTGCCACCAGACGATATCAGGGGGAGGATCAGCCCCAGCATTTT

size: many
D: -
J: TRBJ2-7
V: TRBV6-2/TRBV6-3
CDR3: CASSFTGLYEQYF
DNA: TGTGCCAGCAGTTTCACGGGATTGTACGAGCAGTACTTC

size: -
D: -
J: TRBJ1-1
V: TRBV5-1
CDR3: CASSVVGDTEAFF
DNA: TGCGCCAGCAGCGTGGTTGGAGACACTGAAGCTTTCTTT

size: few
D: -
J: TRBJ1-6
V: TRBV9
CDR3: CASSVGFSYNSPLHF
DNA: TGTGCCAGCAGCGTAGGGTTTTCCTATAATTCACCCCTCCACTTT

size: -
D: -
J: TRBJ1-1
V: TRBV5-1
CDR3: CASSPARTDLEAFF
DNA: TGCGCCAGCAGCCCGGCACGGACGGACCTTGAAGCTTTCTTT

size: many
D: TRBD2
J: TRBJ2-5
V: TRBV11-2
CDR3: CASSPGLAGIETQYF
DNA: TGTGCCAGCAGCCCGGGACTAGCGGGGATAGAGACCCAGTACTTC

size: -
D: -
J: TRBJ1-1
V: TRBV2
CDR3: CASSPLAEAFF
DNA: TGTGCCAGCAGTCCCCTGGCTGAAGCTTTCTTT

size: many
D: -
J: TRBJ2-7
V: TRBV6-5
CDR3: CASRGTYYEQYF
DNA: TGTGCCAGCAGAGGGACCTACTACGAGCAGTACTTC

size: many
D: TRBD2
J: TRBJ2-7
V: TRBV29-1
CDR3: CSVELIAGESREQYF
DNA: TGCAGCGTTGAACTGATTGCGGGGGAGAGTCGTGAGCAGTACTTC

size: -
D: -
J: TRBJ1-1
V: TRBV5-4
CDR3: CASSLGDYEGAFF
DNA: TGTGCCAGCAGCTTGGGGGACTATGAAGGAGCTTTCTTT

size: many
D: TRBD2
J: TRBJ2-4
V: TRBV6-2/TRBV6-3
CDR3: CASSYSPSGGASGLDIQYF
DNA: TGTGCCAGCAGTTACTCGCCTAGCGGGGGGGCCTCCGGTTTGGACATTCAGTACTTC

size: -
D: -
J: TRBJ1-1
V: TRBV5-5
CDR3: CASSLQGSDTEAFF
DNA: TGTGCCAGCAGCTTGCAGGGGTCGGACACTGAAGCTTTCTTT